This TCR beta chain was sequenced for a study of cytomegalovirus exposure and HLA in healthy donors. This PCR relied on a set of 60 Vbeta primers and 13 Jbeta primers. The data were produced by immunoSEQ multiplex PCR, yet TCRdb's version contains in-frame clones alone and is incomplete. Of tens of thousands of clones in the sample, 78% were seen once. Germline V CDR1 and CDR2: MNHEY, SVGAGI. V was pared by 4 bases and J by 2 bases, with 5 bases between. The CDR3 contains 13 residues. This clone was detected only once. The V and J genes are TRBV6-5 and TRBJ2-2, with D unclear. The specimen was PBMCs. The sequence came from a male donor in good health and CMV-seropositive. CDR3 sequence reads: CASSWSNTGELFF. CDR3 DNA: TGTGCCAGCAGTTGGAGTAACACCGGGGAGCTGTTTTTT.